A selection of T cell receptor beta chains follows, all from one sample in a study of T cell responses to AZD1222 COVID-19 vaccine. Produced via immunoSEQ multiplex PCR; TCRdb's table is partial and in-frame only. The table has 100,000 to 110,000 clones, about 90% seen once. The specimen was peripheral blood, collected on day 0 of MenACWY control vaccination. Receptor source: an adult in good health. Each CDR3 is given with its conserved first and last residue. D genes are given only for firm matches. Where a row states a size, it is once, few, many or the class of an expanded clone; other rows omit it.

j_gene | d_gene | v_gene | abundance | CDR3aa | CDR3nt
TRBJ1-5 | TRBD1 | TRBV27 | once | CASSFSGGQPQHF | TGTGCCAGCAGTTTTTCAGGGGGTCAGCCCCAGCATTTT
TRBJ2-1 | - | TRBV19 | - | CASSIGTTYNEQFF | TGTGCCAGTAGTATAGGGACAACCTACAATGAGCAGTTCTTC
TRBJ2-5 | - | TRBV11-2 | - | CASSLVGPLNQETQYF | TGTGCCAGCAGCTTAGTTGGTCCGCTGAATCAAGAGACCCAGTACTTC
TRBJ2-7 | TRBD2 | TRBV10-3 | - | CAIRRGENSYEQYF | TGTGCCATCAGGCGGGGGGAAAACTCCTACGAGCAGTACTTC
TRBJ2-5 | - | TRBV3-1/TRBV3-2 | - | CASSHPITGSRETQYF | TGTGCCAGCAGCCACCCCATCACAGGGAGTCGAGAGACCCAGTACTTC
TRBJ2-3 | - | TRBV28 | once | CASSPLPLDVGDTQYF | TGTGCCAGCAGTCCGCTACCCTTGGACGTTGGAGATACGCAGTATTTT
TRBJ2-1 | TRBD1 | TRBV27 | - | CASSPTGGYNEQFF | TGTGCCAGCAGTCCGACAGGGGGCTACAATGAGCAGTTCTTC
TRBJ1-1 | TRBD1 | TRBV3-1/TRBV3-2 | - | CASSQGQGAGAFF | TGTGCCAGCAGCCAGGGACAGGGCGCCGGGGCTTTCTTT
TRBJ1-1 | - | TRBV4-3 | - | CASSREESANTEAFF | TGCGCCAGCAGCCGGGAGGAGAGTGCGAACACTGAAGCTTTCTTT
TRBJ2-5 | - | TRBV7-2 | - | CASSPGLNQETQYF | TGTGCCAGCAGCCCTGGACTAAACCAAGAGACCCAGTACTTC
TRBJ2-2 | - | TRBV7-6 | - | CASRGFSGPNTGELFF | TGTGCCAGCCGGGGTTTTAGCGGACCGAACACCGGGGAGCTGTTTTTT
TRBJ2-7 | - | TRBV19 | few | CASSISGGREQYF | TGTGCCAGTAGTATATCCGGGGGGCGCGAGCAGTACTTC
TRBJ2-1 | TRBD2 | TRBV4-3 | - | CASSRGLAGGSYNEQFF | TGCGCCAGCAGCCGGGGACTAGCGGGAGGTTCCTACAATGAGCAGTTCTTC
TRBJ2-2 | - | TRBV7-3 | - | CASSLTLAGAGELFF | TGTGCCAGCAGCTTAACCCTCGCAGGGGCCGGGGAGCTGTTTTTT
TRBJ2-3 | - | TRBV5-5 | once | CASSLAGNTQYF | TGTGCCAGCAGCTTGGCGGGGAATACGCAGTATTTT
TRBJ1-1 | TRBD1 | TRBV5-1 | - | CASSSGQGVNTEAFF | TGCGCCAGCAGTTCTGGACAGGGAGTGAACACTGAAGCTTTCTTT
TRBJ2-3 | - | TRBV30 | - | CAWSSYSDTQYF | TGTGCCTGGAGCTCGTACAGTGATACGCAGTATTTT
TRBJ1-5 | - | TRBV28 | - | CASSRGFYSNQPQHF | TGTGCCAGCAGCCGGGGCTTCTATAGCAATCAGCCCCAGCATTTT
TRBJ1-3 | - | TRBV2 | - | CASSTGSGNTIYF | TGTGCCAGCAGTACAGGGTCTGGAAACACCATATATTTT
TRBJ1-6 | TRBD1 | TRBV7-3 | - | CASSLQGDSPLHF | TGTGCCAGCAGCTTGCAGGGGGATTCACCCCTCCACTTT
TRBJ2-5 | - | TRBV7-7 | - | CASSLSSSQETQYF | TGTGCTAGCAGCTTGTCTTCCAGTCAAGAGACCCAGTACTTC
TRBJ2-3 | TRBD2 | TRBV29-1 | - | CSVVGLAGDAPDTQYF | TGCAGCGTCGTGGGACTAGCGGGGGACGCTCCAGATACGCAGTATTTT
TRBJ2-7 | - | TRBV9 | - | CASSVGAGEQYF | TGTGCCAGCAGCGTAGGGGCGGGCGAGCAGTACTTC
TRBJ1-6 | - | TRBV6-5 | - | CASSPSPGYSPLHF | TGTGCCAGCAGTCCGTCGCCGGGGTATTCACCCCTCCACTTT
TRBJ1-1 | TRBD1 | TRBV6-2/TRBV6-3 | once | CASSYSRGTGEQAFF | TGTGCCAGCAGTTACTCGAGGGGGACAGGTGAACAAGCTTTCTTT
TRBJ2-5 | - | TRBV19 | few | CASSTQGLETQYF | TGTGCCAGTAGTACCCAGGGTTTGGAGACCCAGTACTTC
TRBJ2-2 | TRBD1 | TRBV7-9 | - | CASSSSQGAGGELFF | TGTGCCAGCAGCTCCTCACAGGGGGCTGGCGGGGAGCTGTTTTTT
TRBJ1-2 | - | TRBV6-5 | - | CASTAKGDLYGYTF | TGTGCCAGCACCGCGAAGGGGGACCTCTATGGCTACACCTTC
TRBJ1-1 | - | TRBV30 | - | CAWAGTADTEAFF | TGTGCCTGGGCCGGGACGGCCGACACTGAAGCTTTCTTT
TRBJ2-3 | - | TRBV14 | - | CASSQVSFTDTQYF | TGTGCCAGCAGCCAAGTATCTTTTACAGATACGCAGTATTTT
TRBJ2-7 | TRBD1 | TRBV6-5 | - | CASSYGSDRGYEQYF | TGTGCCAGCAGTTACGGTTCGGACAGGGGTTACGAGCAGTACTTC
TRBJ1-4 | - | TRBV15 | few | CATSRDQGGEKLFF | TGTGCCACCAGCAGAGATCAGGGTGGGGAAAAACTGTTTTTT
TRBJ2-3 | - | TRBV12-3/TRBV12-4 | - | CASSQSPNTQYF | TGTGCCAGCAGTCAATCCCCGAATACGCAGTATTTT
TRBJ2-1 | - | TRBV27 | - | CASSSRGFDGDEQFF | TGTGCCAGCAGTTCCCGGGGCTTCGATGGCGATGAGCAGTTCTTC
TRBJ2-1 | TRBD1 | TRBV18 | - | CASSLRDRGPTDPYNEQFF | TGTGCCAGCTCACTACGGGACAGGGGTCCTACAGACCCCTACAATGAGCAGTTCTTC
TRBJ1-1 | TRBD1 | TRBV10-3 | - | CAISESTGFFTEAFF | TGTGCCATCAGTGAATCGACAGGGTTCTTCACTGAAGCTTTCTTT
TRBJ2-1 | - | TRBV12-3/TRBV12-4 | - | CASSLGVPRIEFF | TGTGCCAGCAGTTTAGGCGTTCCCAGAATAGAATTCTTC
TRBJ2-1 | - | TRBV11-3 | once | CASSLDRVGASYNEQFF | TGTGCCAGCAGCTTAGATCGCGTGGGAGCCTCCTACAATGAGCAGTTCTTC
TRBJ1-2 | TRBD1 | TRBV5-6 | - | CASSRGQGNGYTF | TGTGCCAGCAGCAGGGGACAGGGTAACGGCTACACCTTC
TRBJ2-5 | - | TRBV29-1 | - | CSVLKQGGGETQYF | TGCAGCGTACTTAAACAGGGCGGAGGGGAGACCCAGTACTTC
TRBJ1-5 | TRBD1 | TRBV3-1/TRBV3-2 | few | CASSQEPGTGILFSNQPQHF | TGTGCCAGCAGCCAAGAACCCGGGACAGGTATTTTGTTCAGCAATCAGCCCCAGCATTTT
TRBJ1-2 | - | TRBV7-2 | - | CASTWVGRGYTF | TGTGCCAGCACCTGGGTAGGGAGGGGCTACACCTTC
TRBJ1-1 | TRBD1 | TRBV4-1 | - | CASSHGQVDTEAFF | TGCGCCAGCAGCCACGGACAGGTGGATACTGAAGCTTTCTTT
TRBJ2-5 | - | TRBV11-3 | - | CASSPGRQPQETQYF | TGTGCCAGCAGCCCCGGGCGACAGCCTCAAGAGACCCAGTACTTC
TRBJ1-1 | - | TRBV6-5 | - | CASSYGRDYTEAFF | TGTGCCAGTTCCTACGGCAGGGATTACACTGAAGCTTTCTTT
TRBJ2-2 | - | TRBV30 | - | CAWSQGGELFF | TGTGCCTGGAGTCAAGGCGGGGAGCTGTTTTTT
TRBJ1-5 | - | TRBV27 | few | CASSGLGGSSVPQHF | TGTGCCAGCAGTGGGCTAGGCGGGTCCTCCGTTCCCCAGCATTTT
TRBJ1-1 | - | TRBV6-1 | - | CASSETENTEAFF | TGTGCCAGCAGTGAGACAGAGAACACTGAAGCTTTCTTT
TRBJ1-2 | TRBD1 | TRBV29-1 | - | CSIYRGVWYGYTF | TGCAGCATATACAGGGGAGTCTGGTATGGCTACACCTTC
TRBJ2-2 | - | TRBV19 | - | CASNGSPGAGELFF | TGTGCCAGTAACGGGTCCCCGGGCGCCGGGGAGCTGTTTTTT
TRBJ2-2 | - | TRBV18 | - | CASSPRQVNTGELFF | TGTGCCAGCTCACCACGGCAGGTGAACACCGGGGAGCTGTTTTTT
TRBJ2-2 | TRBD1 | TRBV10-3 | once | CAISESGQGDTGELFF | TGTGCCATCAGTGAGTCGGGACAGGGGGATACCGGGGAGCTGTTTTTT
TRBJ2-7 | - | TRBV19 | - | CATMSPGVIYEQYF | TGTGCCACCATGTCCCCGGGGGTAATCTACGAGCAGTACTTC
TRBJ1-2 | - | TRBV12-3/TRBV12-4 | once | CASSLGDHNYTF | TGTGCCAGCAGTTTAGGGGACCATAACTACACCTTC